Below, one TCR beta chain is given with its context. The PCR ran on 60 Vbeta and 13 Jbeta primers. The protocol was immunoSEQ multiplex PCR, while the TCRdb copy is restricted to in-frame clones and leaves out a portion. The repertoire holds 150,000 to 200,000 clones, with over 75% as singletons. This sample is drawn from a study of cytomegalovirus exposure and HLA in healthy donors. The CDR3 is 16 residues long. Germline loops: CDR1 LGHNA, CDR2 YSLEER. V was shortened by 4 bases and J by 4 bases, with 19 bases between the two germline ends. V usage is TRBV4-3 and J usage is TRBJ2-5; a weak D match, TRBD2 (8 bases). The receptor comes from a woman aged 50 to 60 in good health and CMV-seronegative. Sequencing was performed on PBMCs. The CDR3 DNA reads as TGCGCCAGCAGCCTAGGGACTAGTCAGGGGGGAGAGACCCAGTACTTC. Amino acid sequence: CASSLGTSQGGETQYF.